These 22 T cell receptor beta chains share one sample of origin, sequenced in a study of spatial heterogeneity in lung cancer. The antigens for these receptors are not known. General study results and limits: The number of expanded tumor alpha and beta chains correlated with mutation number.

This sample's time point: sample taken at primary tumor resection. Via MiXCR, TCRdb re-called the 5' RACE reads, giving one row per CDR3 protein. Here the sample spans thousands of distinct CDR3 sequences, about 6% being singletons. Sequencing used lung tumor tissue, obtained at surgery. The receptors come from a male donor with early-stage non-small cell lung cancer.

The sample holds many counts of this clonotype. V is TRBV3-1 and J is TRBJ1-2; possibly TRBD1 for D (5 bases). CDR1 and CDR2 (germline): LGHDT, YNNKEL (reference sequence). Trimming took 11 bases from V and 7 from J, leaving 14 bases between them. The CDR3 has 11 residues. The CDR3 coding sequence is TGTGCCGTCAAGGGGTTAGGTGGCTACACCTTC. The encoded protein is CAVKGLGGYTF.

This clonotype is judged medium-sized (0.01 to 0.1%). The chain recombines TRBV20-1 with TRBJ1-6; D remains unclear. This CDR3 region has 13 residues. Trimming took off 6 bases at V and 8 bases at J, with 14 bases between the two ends. Germline assignment: CDR1 DFQATT and CDR2 SNEGSKA (reference sequence). The CDR3 is CSAASDMDSPLHF. CDR3 DNA sequence: TGCAGTGCCGCGTCTGATATGGATTCACCCCTCCACTTT.

Within the sample, this clonotype is medium-sized. This chain joins TRBV9 and TRBJ1-1; D is ambiguous. Trimming shortened V by 4 bases and J by 3 bases, and 10 bases separated the two germline ends. CDR1 and CDR2 (germline): SGDLS, YYNGEE. The CDR3 length is 13 residues. This CDR3 is CASSSLSDTEAFF. The DNA for the CDR3 is TGTGCCAGCAGCTCCCTATCAGACACTGAAGCTTTCTTT.

By share, this clonotype ranks as medium-sized. This chain joins TRBV3-1 and TRBJ1-1; D call uncertain. V lost 4 bases and J 8 bases, leaving 11 bases between the germline ends. In germline, CDR1 is LGHDT, CDR2 YNNKEL (reference sequence). CDR3 size: 12 residues. This CDR3 reads CASSLRTQEAFF. The CDR3 DNA reads as TGTGCCAGCAGCCTACGGACTCAAGAAGCTTTCTTT. Supplemented by reference TRBV3-1 and TRBJ1-1, the full variable domain reads DTAVSQTPKYLVTQMGNDKSIKCEQNLGHDTMYWYKQDSKKFLKIMFSYNNKELIINETVPNRFSPKSPDKAHLNLHINSLELGDSAVYFCASSLRTQEAFFGQGTRLTVV.

Within the sample, this clonotype is medium-sized. The CDR3 region has the DNA TGTGCCAGTAGTACGACAGGGACGGAGACCCAGTACTTC. This gives the protein CASSTTGTETQYF. The chain couples TRBV19 to TRBJ2-5, with 7 bases lining up with TRBD1. The CDR3 is 13 residues long. Unmatched junction bases numbered 4, after V lost 4 bases and J lost 5 bases. The germline CDR1 and CDR2 sequences are LNHDA and SQIVND (reference sequence).

By sample share, this clonotype is medium-sized. The J gene is TRBJ1-2, the V gene TRBV28; the D is unclear. CDR1 is MDHEN, CDR2 SYDVKM, per germline. This CDR3 contains 15 residues. Trimming shortened V by 4 bases and J by 3 bases, and 15 bases separated the two germline ends. This CDR3 is CASSYPGGEDYGYTF. The CDR3 nucleotides read TGTGCCAGCAGTTACCCCGGTGGGGAGGACTATGGCTACACCTTC.

J is TRBJ1-4 and V is TRBV7-2; tentatively, D is TRBD1 (5 bases). The CDR3 runs to 16 residues. The germline V and J ends were trimmed by 3 bases and 7 bases, with 18 bases remaining between them. Germline V gene sequence: CDR1 SGHTA, CDR2 FQGNSA. The CDR3 is CASSFSRALRGEKLFF. Here the CDR3 DNA reads TGTGCCAGCAGCTTTAGCCGGGCCCTGAGGGGTGAAAAACTGTTTTTT.

This clonotype is medium-sized by share. This chain connects TRBV7-2 to TRBJ1-4; 9 nucleotides align to TRBD1. Per germline, CDR1 SGHTA and CDR2 FQGNSA. This CDR3 is 13 amino acids long. Germline trimming cut 4 bases from V and 7 bases from J; bases unmatched to any gene: 1. This CDR3 is CASSSDRGEKLFF. The CDR3 coding sequence is TGTGCCAGCAGCTCGGACAGGGGTGAAAAACTGTTTTTT.

This clonotype was picked up a small number of times. The chain joins TRBV5-1 to TRBJ2-6; the match to TRBD2 covers 8 bases. Unmatched junction bases numbered 8, after V lost 6 bases and J lost 0 bases. The CDR3 runs 17 residues. CDR1 and CDR2 (germline): SGHRS, YFSETQ. The CDR3 here is CASKIEGTSSGANVLTF. As DNA, the CDR3 is TGCGCCAGCAAGATCGAGGGGACTAGCTCTGGGGCCAACGTCCTGACTTTC.

By its share, this clonotype is medium-sized. The chain uses TRBV3-2 and TRBJ2-2; TRBD2 is the table's D call and was not checked against the DNA. TRBV3-2 is flagged as a pseudogene. The CDR3 sequence is 15 residues long. The CDR3 bases are TGTGCCAGCAGCCAAGAAGGCGGGGAGACCGGGGAGCTGTTTTTT. It translates to CASSQEGGETGELFF.

Within the sample, this clonotype is medium-sized. The chain couples TRBV20-1 to TRBJ1-6; 7 nucleotides align to TRBD1. The germline CDR1 and CDR2 sequences are DFQATT and SNEGSKA (reference sequence). V lost 3 bases, J lost 7 bases, and 3 bases stayed unmatched. This CDR3 has 13 amino acids. The CDR3 DNA follows: TGCAGTGCTAGGGGCAGGGGGAATTCACCCCTCCACTTT. Protein: CSARGRGNSPLHF.

This clonotype is categorized as medium-sized (0.01 to 0.1%). This chain uses TRBV6-5 with TRBJ2-7; 8 nucleotides match TRBD1. Trimming removed 2 bases from V and 0 bases from J; junction bases left unmatched: 9. The CDR3 is made up of 17 amino acids. Germline V CDR1 and CDR2: MNHEY, SVGAGI. The CDR3 region has the DNA TGTGCCAGCAGTTACGGTCCTCCGGGACAGGTCTCCTACGAGCAGTACTTC. Its protein is CASSYGPPGQVSYEQYF.

This clonotype is categorized as medium-sized. This chain links TRBV7-2 with TRBJ1-1; TRBD1 aligns across 10 bases. Germline-derived CDR1 and CDR2 are SGHTA and FQGNSA. The trim removed 4 bases at V and 7 bases at J, leaving 6 bases unmatched. The CDR3 contains 14 residues. The CDR3 reads CASSSTGGRDEAFF. CDR3 nucleotides: TGTGCCAGCAGCTCGACAGGGGGCAGGGATGAAGCTTTCTTT.

This chain joins TRBV7-2 and TRBJ1-1; D not certain. This CDR3 comprises 13 residues. Trimming shortened V by 5 bases and J by 0 bases, and 7 bases separated the two germline ends. From germline, CDR1 is SGHTA and CDR2 FQGNSA. The CDR3 loop is CASSPRMNTEAFF. Here the CDR3 DNA reads TGTGCCAGCAGCCCCAGGATGAACACTGAAGCTTTCTTT.

This clonotype was counted many times. The chain couples TRBV6-5 to TRBJ2-5; 12 bases line up with TRBD2. The germline V gene has CDR1 MNHEY and CDR2 SVGAGI. V shed 6 bases and J 4 bases; nucleotides not matched to a gene: 6. The CDR3 is 15 amino acids. CDR3 bases: TGTGCCAGCAGCAGACTAGCGGGGGTTCGAGAGACCCAGTACTTC. It codes for CASSRLAGVRETQYF.

This clonotype is judged medium-sized. This chain uses TRBV7-2 with TRBJ2-5; possible D gene TRBD1, 5 bases. Germline V lookup: CDR1 SGHTA, CDR2 FQGNSA. Trimming left V 7 bases short and J 3 bases short, with 6 bases between. CDR3 length: 11 residues. CDR3 in DNA: TGTGCCAGCAAGACAGAAGAGACCCAGTACTTC. Its protein product is CASKTEETQYF.

This clonotype is labeled as medium-sized. The chain uses TRBV29-1 and TRBJ2-3; 7 bases line up with TRBD1. V shed 7 bases, J shed 0 bases, and the junction held 10 bases outside the gene matches. Germline CDR1 and CDR2: SQVTM and ANQGSEA. The CDR3 runs 15 residues. The CDR3 loop is CSAQQGTESTDTQYF. DNA for the CDR3: TGCAGCGCCCAGCAGGGGACAGAGAGCACAGATACGCAGTATTTT.

By share, this clonotype counts as medium-sized (0.01 to 0.1%). This chain connects TRBV20-1 to TRBJ2-5, with 7 positions matching TRBD1. Germline CDR1 and CDR2: DFQATT and SNEGSKA (reference sequence). Trimming removed 6 bases from V and 1 base from J; junction bases left unmatched: 8. The CDR3 sequence is 14 residues long. CDR3 region: CSADLGTAQETQYF. For the CDR3, the DNA is TGCAGTGCCGACTTAGGGACAGCCCAAGAGACCCAGTACTTC.

This clonotype is medium-sized in the sample. The chain couples TRBV20-1 to TRBJ2-7; a possible D gene is TRBD2 (6 bases). Germline values: CDR1 DFQATT, CDR2 SNEGSKA (reference sequence). CDR3 length: 11 amino acids. The V end was cut by 7 bases, the J end by 2 bases, with 9 bases between. CDR3 DNA: TGCAGTGTTCGACTAGCCTACGAGCAGTACTTC. Its protein is CSVRLAYEQYF.

At least ten counts were recorded for this clonotype. The gene calls are TRBV6-5 and TRBJ1-2, with D possibly being TRBD1 (6 bases). The CDR3 loop spans 14 amino acids. In germline, CDR1 is MNHEY, CDR2 SVGAGI. Trimming removed 8 bases at V and 8 bases at J, with 21 bases between. CDR3 protein: CASGGQGRSSGYTF. CDR3 in DNA: TGTGCCAGCGGGGGGCAGGGGAGGAGCAGCGGCTACACCTTC.

In its sample, this clonotype is medium-sized (0.01 to 0.1%). The rearrangement links TRBV5-1 to TRBJ2-6; TRBD1 aligns across 8 bases. Per germline, CDR1 SGHRS and CDR2 YFSETQ. This CDR3 contains 20 residues. J gave up 0 bases and V 4 bases, and 15 bases lay outside the gene matches. The CDR3 nucleotides read TGCGCCAGCAGCCGAGCCGGACAGGGCCGTTTTAACTCTGGGGCCAACGTCCTGACTTTC. As protein: CASSRAGQGRFNSGANVLTF. Full variable domain (remainder filled in from reference TRBV5-1 and TRBJ2-6): KAGVTQTPRYLIKTRGQQVTLSCSPISGHRSVSWYQQTPGQGLQFLFEYFSETQRNKGNFPGRFSGRQFSNSRSEMNVSTLELGDSALYLCASSRAGQGRFNSGANVLTFGAGSRLTVL.

By its share, this clonotype is medium-sized. The chain has TRBV6-5 and TRBJ2-6; a possible D gene is TRBD2 (5 bases). The germline V gene encodes CDR1 MNHEY and CDR2 SVGAGI. This CDR3 contains 16 residues. The V gene lost 5 bases and the J gene lost 4 bases, with 15 bases spanning the gap. Here the CDR3 DNA reads TGTGCCAGCAGTAGGAACGAAGCGGCAGGGGCCAACGTCCTGACTTTC. It encodes CASSRNEAAGANVLTF.